These 24 T cell receptor beta chains originate from one sample sequenced in a study of T cell repertoires in cytomegalovirus infection. TCRdb re-called the reads through MiXCR, storing one row per CDR3 protein. This table holds 650,000 to 900,000 distinct CDR3 sequences, almost 30% found once. These receptors are not linked to any known antigen. Sequencing was performed on cultured CD8+ T cells from PBMCs, taken from culture after CMV antigen stimulation. These TCRs come from a human donor in good health (CMV status not recorded). Some clones in this sample may be carry-over from other donors' samples.

The chain carries TRBV14 and TRBJ1-2, with a tentative D call TRBD1 (5 bases). This CDR3 is built from 15 residues. The germline V gene encodes CDR1 SGHDN and CDR2 FVKESK. The V and J ends lost 2 bases and 3 bases respectively, with 13 bases between them. CDR3 residues: CASSQPGMGDYGYTF. In DNA, the CDR3 is TGTGCCAGCAGCCAACCAGGGATGGGTGACTATGGCTACACCTTC. Combining the CDR3 with reference TRBV14 and TRBJ1-2 gives the whole variable domain EAGVTQFPSHSVIEKGQTVTLRCDPISGHDNLYWYRRVMGKEIKFLLHFVKESKQDESGMPNNRFLAERTGGTYSTLKVQPAELEDSGVYFCASSQPGMGDYGYTFGSGTRLTVV.

As to this clonotype: A clone one base away is much larger, so this may be a read error. The CDR3 DNA reads as TGTGCCAGCAACTTAGTAGACGACAGTTTCTACGAGCAGTACGTC. Residues: CASNLVDDSFYEQYV. The chain recombines TRBV7-2 with TRBJ2-7; maybe TRBD1 (5 bases). From germline, CDR1 is SGHTA and CDR2 FQGNSA. The CDR3 spans 15 residues.

This clonotype came up many times. The rearrangement uses TRBV24-1 and TRBJ2-7, with D perhaps TRBD1 or TRBD2 (6 bases each). V lost 7 bases and J 0 bases, leaving 18 bases between the germline ends. Germline V gene lookup returns CDR1 KGHDR and CDR2 SFDVKD. This CDR3 comprises 16 residues. This CDR3 reads CATRGGPTGSSYEQYF. For the CDR3, the DNA is TGTGCCACCAGGGGGGGCCCTACAGGAAGCTCCTACGAGCAGTACTTC.

This clonotype has more than one count but fewer than ten. The chain recombines TRBV11-3 with TRBJ1-3; D unresolved. Germline V gene lookup returns CDR1 SGHNT and CDR2 YENEEA. The CDR3 covers 12 residues. Trimming removed 6 bases at V and 6 bases at J, with 9 bases between. The DNA of the CDR3 is TGTGCCAGCAGTGGCGTAGAAAACACCATATATTTT. This translates into CASSGVENTIYF.

The rearrangement uses TRBV7-9 and TRBJ2-5, with no clear D. Trimming took 3 bases from V and 2 from J, leaving 10 bases between them. The CDR3 extends over 14 amino acids. Germline CDR1 reads SEHNR; CDR2 reads FQNEAQ (reference sequence). The CDR3 loop reads CASSLKGSQETQYF. DNA for the CDR3: TGTGCCAGCAGCTTGAAGGGCAGTCAAGAGACCCAGTACTTC.

The chain couples TRBV5-1 to TRBJ2-1; 14 nucleotides agree with TRBD2. After removal of 4 bases from V and 0 bases from J, the junction contained 6 bases not matched to a gene. The CDR3 runs to 18 residues. The V gene's germline CDR1 is SGHRS and CDR2 YFSETQ. CDR3 in DNA: TGCGCCAGCAGCAAGGGACTAGCGGGGGACATCTCCTACAATGAGCAGTTCTTC. Its translation is CASSKGLAGDISYNEQFF. Full variable domain (rest looked up from reference TRBV5-1 and TRBJ2-1): KAGVTQTPRYLIKTRGQQVTLSCSPISGHRSVSWYQQTPGQGLQFLFEYFSETQRNKGNFPGRFSGRQFSNSRSEMNVSTLELGDSALYLCASSKGLAGDISYNEQFFGPGTRLTVL.

Note on this clonotype: A much larger clone differs from this one at a single base, so this may be a read error. V gene TRBV19 combines with J gene TRBJ2-3, with 8 nucleotides matching TRBD2. CDR3 length: 14 residues. CDR1 is LNHDA and CDR2 is SQIVND in the germline V gene (reference sequence). CDR3 coding DNA: TGTACCAGTAGCATGCAGCGGGGGACAGATACGCAGTATTTT. Translating it yields CTSSMQRGTDTQYF.

V gene TRBV12-3 or TRBV12-4 combines with J gene TRBJ1-4; unclear D gene. V was pared by 8 bases and J by 7 bases, with 14 bases between. The length of the CDR3 is 13 residues. Written as DNA, the CDR3 is TGTGCCAGCGGTGTCGGGCGACGTGAAAAACTGTTTTTT. Encoded protein: CASGVGRREKLFF.

V and J are TRBV12-5 and TRBJ2-5; 14 nucleotides match TRBD2. The CDR3 runs to 16 residues. CDR1 is LGHNT, CDR2 FRNRAP, per germline. With V trimmed by 5 bases and J by 4 bases, 6 bases remained unmatched. The CDR3 DNA reads TGTGCTAGTGGTATTTGGACTAGCGGGGGGACAGAGACCCAGTACTTC. Its protein is CASGIWTSGGTETQYF.

This clonotype was counted between two and nine times. The V call is TRBV28, the J call TRBJ1-5, with D tentatively TRBD1 (6 bases). The V and J ends lost 6 bases and 1 base respectively, with 13 bases between them. The CDR3 covers 15 residues. CDR1 is MDHEN, CDR2 SYDVKM, per germline. DNA of the CDR3: TGTGCCAGCAGAAGAGGGACATTGAGCAATCAGCCCCAGCATTTT. This sequence encodes CASRRGTLSNQPQHF.

V and J are TRBV7-8 and TRBJ1-1; TRBD1 aligns across 8 bases. Germline-derived CDR1 and CDR2 are SGHVS and FQNEAQ. V lost 2 bases, J lost 5 bases, and 10 bases stayed unmatched. The CDR3 is 16 residues long. This CDR3 is CASSLPRQGSYTEAFF. The DNA for the CDR3 is TGTGCCAGCAGCTTACCTCGACAGGGGAGTTATACTGAAGCTTTCTTT.

This clonotype was observed many times. This sequence joins TRBV7-8 and TRBJ1-4, with D unresolved. Germline V gene sequence: CDR1 SGHVS, CDR2 FQNEAQ. The CDR3 covers 15 residues. The ends were cut back, 3 bases at V and 7 bases at J, with 15 bases in the middle. This chain's CDR3 is CASSLDGSGGEKLFF. CDR3 bases: TGTGCCAGCAGCTTGGATGGGTCCGGCGGTGAAAAACTGTTTTTT. The whole variable domain, remainder taken from reference TRBV7-8 and TRBJ1-4, is GAGVSQSPRYKVAKRGQDVALRCDPISGHVSLFWYQQALGQGPEFLTYFQNEAQLDKSGLPSDRFFAERPEGSVSTLKIQRTQQEDSAVYLCASSLDGSGGEKLFFGSGTQLSVL.

The rearrangement uses TRBV6-2 or TRBV6-3 and TRBJ2-1, with 13 bases identical to TRBD2. Germline CDR1 and CDR2: MNHEY and SVGEGT. With V trimmed by 0 bases and J by 1 base, 9 bases remained unmatched. The CDR3 runs 20 residues. The CDR3 bases are TGTGCCAGCAGTTACTCACGAACTAGCGGGGGGGCCGAATCCTACAATGAGCAGTTCTTC. This gives the protein CASSYSRTSGGAESYNEQFF.

In this sample, this clonotype turned up a few times. The V gene is TRBV11-2, the J gene TRBJ1-3; no firm D call. The CDR3 loop spans 15 amino acids. Germline V gene data show CDR1 as SGHAT and CDR2 as FQNNGV. V dropped 0 bases and J dropped 1 base, with 7 bases sitting between them. In DNA form, the CDR3 reads TGTGCCAGCAGCTTAGACATCGGATCTGGAAACACCATATATTTT. Amino acid sequence: CASSLDIGSGNTIYF.

There are a few counts of this clonotype. This chain links TRBV12-3 or TRBV12-4 with TRBJ2-5; 9 bases are shared with TRBD2. The length of the CDR3 is 17 residues. Germline trimming cut 5 bases from V and 5 bases from J; bases unmatched to any gene: 15. The CDR3 sequence: CASSPGASGALRETQYF. The CDR3 coding sequence is TGTGCCAGCAGTCCCGGGGCTAGCGGGGCGCTAAGGGAGACCCAGTACTTC.

This clonotype showed up just a few times. The chain carries TRBV27 and TRBJ2-1, with 8 nucleotides matching TRBD2. Germline values: CDR1 MNHEY, CDR2 SMNVEV (reference sequence). This CDR3 is 13 amino acids long. With V trimmed by 9 bases and J by 9 bases, 10 bases remained unmatched. The CDR3 nucleotides read TGTGCCAGTGCGGGGGGCGTAGTAAGTGAGCAGTTCTTC. This sequence encodes CASAGGVVSEQFF.

This chain links TRBV15 with TRBJ1-2; D is unclear. The CDR3 contains 16 residues. Germline V gene sequence: CDR1 LNHNV, CDR2 YYDKDF (reference sequence). V was trimmed by 0 bases and J by 4 bases, leaving 15 bases between them. The CDR3 DNA is TGTGCCACCAGCAGAGATCAGGCCAGTTTTAGCTATGGCTACACCTTC. Protein: CATSRDQASFSYGYTF.

There are many counts of this clonotype. This sequence joins TRBV12-3 or TRBV12-4 and TRBJ1-4; 12 bases line up with TRBD1. With V trimmed by 7 bases and J by 5 bases, 14 bases remained unmatched. The length of the CDR3 is 18 residues. The CDR3 loop is CASIFRDRGRERNEKLFF. The CDR3 region has the DNA TGTGCCAGCATCTTCCGGGACAGGGGGCGCGAAAGGAATGAAAAACTGTTTTTT.

V usage is TRBV27 and J usage is TRBJ2-3; no firm D call. The V and J ends lost 2 bases and 0 bases respectively, with 12 bases between them. Per the germline V gene, CDR1 is MNHEY and CDR2 is SMNVEV (reference sequence). The CDR3 sequence is 16 residues long. The CDR3, as DNA: TGTGCCAGCAGTTTAAGTGGGCTAGGTAGCACAGATACGCAGTATTTT. The encoded protein is CASSLSGLGSTDTQYF.

This clonotype was counted once. It may be a read error: a sequence one base away is much more abundant. The rearrangement links TRBV11-2 to TRBJ2-5; no clear D. The germline V gene has CDR1 SGHAT and CDR2 FQNNGV. CDR3 length equals 13 residues. V shed 4 bases and J shed 0 bases, with 6 bases lying between them. CDR3 nucleotide sequence: TGTGCCAGCAGCTCCAAGTACCAAGAGACCCAGTACTTC. Residues: CASSSKYQETQYF.

The chain has TRBV7-3 and TRBJ1-1; D unclear. Germline loops: CDR1 SGHTA, CDR2 FQGTGA. V was shortened by 5 bases and J by 6 bases, with 7 bases between the two germline ends. The CDR3 consists of 11 residues. This CDR3 is CASSNVPEAFF. In DNA form, the CDR3 reads TGTGCCAGCAGCAATGTCCCTGAAGCTTTCTTT.

This clonotype was observed at least ten times. The chain combines TRBV7-8 with TRBJ1-2, with D unresolved. Trimming shortened V by 10 bases and J by 5 bases, and 14 bases separated the two germline ends. Germline CDR1 SGHVS, CDR2 FQNEAQ. There are 12 residues in the CDR3. CDR3 nucleotide sequence: TGTGCCACCAGGACGGAATTTTATGGCTACACCTTC. Translation gives CATRTEFYGYTF.

This clonotype was seen only a few times. This chain links TRBV10-3 with TRBJ2-3; TRBD2 is a possible D gene (6 bases). The CDR3 length is 12 residues. Germline CDR1 is ENHRY and CDR2 is SYGVKD. Deletions cut 8 bases from V and 2 bases from J, with 8 bases between. The CDR3 DNA reads TGTGCCATCCTGCGGGACACAGATACGCAGTATTTT. Residues: CAILRDTDTQYF.

The V gene is TRBV24-1, the J gene TRBJ2-1; D may be TRBD1 (6 bases). CDR3 length: 14 residues. V was cut by 9 bases and J by 4 bases, with 15 bases left in between. Germline CDR1 reads KGHDR; CDR2 reads SFDVKD. This CDR3 is CATRGDNPYNEQFF. The CDR3 DNA reads as TGTGCCACCCGTGGGGACAATCCTTACAATGAGCAGTTCTTC.